This T cell receptor (beta chain) was sequenced in a study of blood T cells in healthy people across ages. General study points: The lack of PBMC sorting stopped any conclusive naive versus antigen-experienced comparison. A strong correlation between TCR beta diversity and naive T cell percentage was seen. With age, beta diversity per million T cells declined roughly linearly, significantly by 30 to 40.

This clonotype showed up just a few times. Its target is unknown. The CDR3 has 15 amino acids. CDR1 is SGHTA, CDR2 FQGNSA, per germline. V dropped 6 bases and J dropped 7; count of bases not matched to a gene: 7. Donors each provided 9.5 to 10 milliliters of peripheral blood. Combining a sample-barcoded 5' primer with a J-beta primer mix, a second PCR ran for 7 to 11 cycles. TCRdb itself ran the 5' RACE reads through MiXCR, one entry per CDR3 protein. This sample has about 810,000 distinct CDR3 sequences; 35% to 40% occur once, and the top ten carry over 10%. The TCR comes from a man aged 18 to 30 in good health. What was sequenced was blood. This chain links TRBV7-2 with TRBJ1-6; the match to TRBD1 covers 9 bases. In DNA, the CDR3 is TGTGCCAGCAGGACCGGGACAGGGATGAATTCACCCCTCCACTTT. Translating gives CASRTGTGMNSPLHF. Variable domain in full (rest from reference TRBV7-2 and TRBJ1-6): GAGVSQSPSNKVTEKGKDVELRCDPISGHTALYWYRQSLGQGLEFLIYFQGNSAPDKSGLPSDRFSAERTGGSVSTLTIQRTQQEDSAVYLCASRTGTGMNSPLHFGNGTRLTVT.